The 12 T cell receptor beta chains given below trace back to one sample, sequenced in a study of cytomegalovirus exposure and HLA in healthy donors. It was with 60 Vbeta and 13 Jbeta primers that the PCR ran. Some clones are missing from TCRdb's copy, which holds only in-frame ones; the method was immunoSEQ multiplex PCR. In the table there are about 92,000 clones, 55% to 75% of which are singletons. Input material: PBMCs. Receptors were obtained from a middle-aged man in good health and CMV-seronegative.

The chain has TRBV5-5 and TRBJ1-2; 9 bases map to TRBD1. V shed 4 bases, J shed 0 bases, and the junction held 7 bases outside the gene matches. Germline CDR1 is SGHKS and CDR2 is YYEKEE (reference sequence). CDR3 length: 16 residues. Here the CDR3 reads CASSLQWTGANYGYTF. In DNA, the CDR3 is TGTGCCAGCAGCCTACAGTGGACAGGGGCTAACTATGGCTACACCTTC.

The rearrangement joins TRBV6-5 to TRBJ2-5; TRBD2 matches at 7 bases. CDR3 length equals 12 residues. CDR1 and CDR2 (germline): MNHEY, SVGAGI. This CDR3 reads CAAGGGRETQYF. CDR3 nucleotide sequence: TGTGCAGCCGGCGGGGGTCGAGAGACCCAGTACTTC.

The chain joins TRBV6-1 to TRBJ2-7; 10 nucleotides agree with TRBD1. CDR3 length: 15 amino acids. V lost 6 bases to trimming and J lost 2 bases; unmatched junction nucleotides: 7. CDR1 is MNHNS and CDR2 is SASEGT in the germline V gene. In DNA form, the CDR3 reads TGTGCCAGCAGCCTGGACAGGGGGTTACCCTACGAGCAGTACGTC. Translating gives CASSLDRGLPYEQYV.

The V call is TRBV18, the J call TRBJ1-1; D is ambiguous. CDR3 length: 18 amino acids. Trimming shortened V by 4 bases and J by 6 bases, and 27 bases separated the two germline ends. Per germline, CDR1 KGHSH and CDR2 LQKENI. The CDR3 DNA reads as TGTGCCAGCTCACGAAGCGGGTTGGAAGCTGCCCCCCTTGCTGAAGCTTTCTTT. It is translated as CASSRSGLEAAPLAEAFF.

J is TRBJ2-7 and V is TRBV23-1; D not certain. TRBV23-1 is an ORF; its function is uncertain. V was shortened by 3 bases and J by 7 bases, with 7 bases between the two germline ends. CDR3 size: 11 residues. The CDR3 DNA sequence: TGCGCCAGCAGTCACTTGACTGAGCAGTACTTC. This sequence encodes CASSHLTEQYF.

DNA of the CDR3: TGTGCCAGCAGACGGCGGCTAGCGGGGGTCGAGACCCAGTACTTC. This codes for CASRRRLAGVETQYF. V and J are TRBV13 and TRBJ2-5, with 10 bases identical to TRBD2. Germline CDR1 PRHDT, CDR2 FYEKMQ (reference sequence). The CDR3 spans 15 residues. V trimming: 6 bases; J trimming: 5 bases; junction bases outside the gene matches: 9. Looking up the rest from reference TRBV13 and TRBJ2-5 gives the full variable domain: AAGVIQSPRHLIKEKRETATLKCYPIPRHDTVYWYQQGPGQDPQFLISFYEKMQSDKGSIPDRFSAQQFSDYHSELNMSSLELGDSALYFCASRRRLAGVETQYFGPGTRLLVL.

The chain links TRBV18 to TRBJ2-1, with 9 bases that match TRBD1. This CDR3 spans 15 amino acids. J was trimmed by 3 bases and V by 5 bases; bases with no gene match: 5. Germline V gene lookup returns CDR1 KGHSH and CDR2 LQKENI. The CDR3 nucleotides are TGTGCCAGCTCATCAGGGACAGGGCGCTACAATGAGCAGTTCTTC. Amino acids: CASSSGTGRYNEQFF.

In its sample, this clone was seen a few times. V is TRBV10-3 and J is TRBJ2-5, with TRBD2 identical over 10 bases. The CDR3 runs to 17 residues. Trimming at V came to 0 bases and at J to 4 bases, leaving 8 bases not matched to a gene. From germline, CDR1 is ENHRY and CDR2 SYGVKD. DNA of the CDR3: TGTGCCATCAGTGAGTCTCCGTTAGCGGGAGGAGGAGAGACCCAGTACTTC. Amino acids: CAISESPLAGGGETQYF.

This clone was observed a single time. The chain uses TRBV5-4 and TRBJ1-1; possible D gene TRBD1, 6 bases. The V gene's germline CDR1 is SGHNT and CDR2 YYREEE (reference sequence). The CDR3 consists of 14 residues. V shed 4 bases and J shed 2 bases, with 12 bases lying between them. In nucleotides, the CDR3 is TGTGCCAGCAGCGTGGGACATTTAAACACTGAAGCTTTCTTT. It encodes CASSVGHLNTEAFF.

The genes are TRBV4-3 and TRBJ2-5, with TRBD1 as a possible D gene (6 bases). Trimming removed 3 bases at V and 5 bases at J, with 16 bases between. The CDR3 length is 15 residues. Per the germline V gene, CDR1 is LGHNA and CDR2 is YSLEER. DNA for the CDR3: TGCGCCAGCAGCCACATCGGTCCTAGGGGGGAGACCCAGTACTTC. It translates to CASSHIGPRGETQYF.

This clone was detected only a few times. A read error may account for a junction end that differs from germline. This chain uses TRBV2 with TRBJ2-5; D is possibly TRBD1 (6 bases). CDR1 SNHLY and CDR2 FYNNEI come from the germline V gene. The CDR3 is 14 amino acids. The DNA of the CDR3 is TGTGCCAGCAAGAAGACAGGACTCCAAGAGGCCCAGTACTTC. Amino acids: CASKKTGLQEAQYF.

This clone was detected a few times. V is TRBV2 and J is TRBJ1-6, with no clear D. Trimming shortened V by 3 bases and J by 12 bases, and 9 bases separated the two germline ends. Germline V gene lookup returns CDR1 SNHLY and CDR2 FYNNEI. The CDR3 loop spans 12 amino acids. CDR3 sequence: CASSDLPRPLHF. The CDR3 DNA follows: TGTGCCAGCAGTGATTTACCCAGACCCCTCCACTTT.